The source of this TCR beta chain is a study of regulatory T cells in long-lasting Graves disease. Regarding the study as a whole: Preferential use of TRBV28, TRBJ1-2 and TRBJ2-5 was seen in persistent disease.

Combining iRepertoire HTBI primers with Arm-PCR of CDR3 regions, the authors built TCR beta libraries. TCRdb called the multiplex PCR reads again in MiXCR, with one record for every CDR3 protein. The table shows 360,000 or so distinct CDR3 sequences, with 15% to 20% occurring only once. Deletions cut 1 base from V and 4 bases from J, with 10 bases between. CDR1 is GTSNPN and CDR2 is SVGIG in the germline V gene (reference sequence). The CDR3 sequence is 13 residues long. To note about this clonotype: Antigen: not known.

Time point meaning: newly diagnosed GD, antithyroid drugs for less than 3 months. Isolated PBMC RNA provided the starting material for the TCR library. These same data were also listed under a study on T cells in Graves' hyperthyroidism and ophthalmopathy. That paper adds: With the HTBI primer set, the TCR CDR3 went through a first round of RT-PCR. Blood shared most expanded thyroid clonotypes above 0.001.

The receptor comes from a young woman with Graves disease. The starting material was peripheral blood mononuclear cells (PBMCs), obtained at new diagnosis, from a patient treated with antithyroid drugs. This sequence joins TRBV30 and TRBJ1-1; D ambiguous. CDR3 DNA sequence: TGTGCCTGGAGTGGGACGGGGAGCACTGAAGCTTTCTTT. The encoded protein is CAWSGTGSTEAFF.